This entry features one T cell receptor (beta chain) sequence. The target antigen is unknown. Clones were read by immunoSEQ multiplex PCR, and TCRdb kept only the in-frame ones, dropping some. In the table there are about 66,000 clones, roughly 87% of which are singletons. Germline V gene data show CDR1 as SGHTA and CDR2 as FQGTGA. Trimming pared 2 bases from V and 6 bases from J, leaving 10 bases between. There are 13 residues in the CDR3. The sample belongs to a study of graft-versus-host responses after intestinal transplantation. At the level of the study: All recipients were given anti-thymocyte globulin induction, and tacrolimus and steroids were then administered for 3 to 4 years.

Study-wide results and limits: Detection of GvH clones occurred in recipient marrow, and some had their first appearance in ileum or blood.

Sequenced here: unstimulated CD8+ T cells sorted from spleen or lymph node cells, sampled before intestinal transplant. The TCR sequence derives from a human donor who received an intestinal transplant. This chain uses TRBV7-3 with TRBJ1-2, with D tentatively TRBD1 (6 bases). The CDR3 protein is CASSLDPGDGYTF. The CDR3 coding sequence is TGTGCCAGCAGCTTAGATCCAGGGGATGGCTACACCTTC. Full variable domain (outside the CDR3, taken from reference TRBV7-3 and TRBJ1-2): GAGVSQTPSNKVTEKGKYVELRCDPISGHTALYWYRQSLGQGPEFLIYFQGTGAADDSGLPNDRFFAVRPEGSVSTLKIQRTERGDSAVYLCASSLDPGDGYTFGSGTRLTVV.